This T cell receptor beta chain was captured in a study of blood T cell repertoires in COVID-19. The data were produced by immunoSEQ multiplex PCR, yet TCRdb's version contains in-frame clones alone and is incomplete. The profile shows around 140,000 clones, over 70% of them singletons. This clone was seen once. This CDR3 contains 20 residues. With 5 bases clipped from V and 5 bases from J, the junction kept 23 bases outside the gene matches. Germline CDR1 reads KGHSH; CDR2 reads LQKENI. The receptor was isolated from a human donor in a cohort sampled during active COVID-19. The sequencing input was peripheral blood. The chain is built from TRBV18 and TRBJ2-1, with 8 bases matching TRBD2. CDR3 in DNA: TGTGCCAGCTCAGCAAAACTAGCGGAGGTGGGCCCAAAGGTTAACAATGAGCAGTTCTTC. Translated, it gives CASSAKLAEVGPKVNNEQFF.